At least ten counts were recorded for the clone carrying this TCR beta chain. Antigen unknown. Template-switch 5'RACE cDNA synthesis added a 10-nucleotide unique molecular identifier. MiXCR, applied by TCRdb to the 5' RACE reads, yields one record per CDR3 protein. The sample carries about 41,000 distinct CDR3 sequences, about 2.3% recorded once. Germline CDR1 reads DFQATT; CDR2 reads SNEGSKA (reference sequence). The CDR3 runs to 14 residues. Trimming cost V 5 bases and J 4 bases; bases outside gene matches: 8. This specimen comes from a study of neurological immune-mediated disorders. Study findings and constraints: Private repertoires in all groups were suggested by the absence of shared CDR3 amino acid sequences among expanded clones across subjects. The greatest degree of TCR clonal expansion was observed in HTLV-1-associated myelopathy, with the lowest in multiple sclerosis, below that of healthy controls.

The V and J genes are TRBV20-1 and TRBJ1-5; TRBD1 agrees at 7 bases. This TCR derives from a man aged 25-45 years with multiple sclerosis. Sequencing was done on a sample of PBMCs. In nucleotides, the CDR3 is TGCAGTGCTTGGGGACAGAAAATAAATCAGCCCCAGCATTTT. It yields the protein CSAWGQKINQPQHF.